This T cell receptor beta chain was profiled in a study of T-cell reconstitution after alpha-beta-depleted transplantation in children. A library of TCRbeta sequences, prepared with unique molecular identifiers, was generated. TCRdb redid the calling of the PCR reads with MiXCR, one entry per CDR3 protein. The sample shows 500,000 to 750,000 distinct CDR3 sequences, 13% of them seen only once. This clonotype was detected only a few times. This CDR3 has 15 amino acids. Germline V gives CDR1 MDHEN, CDR2 SYDVKM. With 6 bases removed from V and 2 bases from J, the gap between germline ends came to 17 bases.

Sequencing used PBMCs, mostly from graft donor cells, obtained 360 days after TCRalphabeta/CD19-depleted stem cell transplant. The V gene is TRBV28, the J gene TRBJ2-7, with D possibly TRBD1 on 6 matching bases. The sequence derives from a male patient aged 10-17 years who had a stem cell transplant for acute myeloid leukemia, so the T cells may come from the graft donor. CDR3 loop: CASSPAGVFPYEQYF. The DNA for the CDR3 is TGTGCCAGCAGCCCAGCAGGGGTTTTCCCCTACGAGCAGTACTTC.